This TCR beta chain was captured by sequencing in a study of CXCR3-negative and CXCR3-positive naive CD8 T cells. A CD45RO-CCR7+CD27+CD95- phenotype identified naive CD8+ T cells. Study observations and caveats: CXCR3-positive naive cells carried more hydrophobic TRB CDR3s than CXCR3-negative naive cells did.

To note about this clonotype: Its antigen is unidentified.

The TRB cDNA libraries were prepared by 5' RACE with UMI labels. TCRdb re-called the 5' RACE reads; one entry per CDR3 protein, DNA not given. Its table records some 150,000 distinct CDR3 sequences. The germline V gene encodes CDR1 MDHEN and CDR2 SYDVKM. CDR3 length equals 16 residues. The rearrangement joins TRBV28 to TRBJ1-5; absent DNA, TCRdb's TRBD1 call cannot be checked. The sample taken for sequencing was naive CXCR3+ CD8+ T cells from blood. Subset indicated: CD45RO-CCR7+CD27+CD95- naive CD8+ T cells expressing CXCR3 (TNR3+). This receptor was obtained from a human donor in good health. Some clones in this sample may be carry-over from other donors' samples. The CDR3 region is CASSSWGVDSNQPQHF.